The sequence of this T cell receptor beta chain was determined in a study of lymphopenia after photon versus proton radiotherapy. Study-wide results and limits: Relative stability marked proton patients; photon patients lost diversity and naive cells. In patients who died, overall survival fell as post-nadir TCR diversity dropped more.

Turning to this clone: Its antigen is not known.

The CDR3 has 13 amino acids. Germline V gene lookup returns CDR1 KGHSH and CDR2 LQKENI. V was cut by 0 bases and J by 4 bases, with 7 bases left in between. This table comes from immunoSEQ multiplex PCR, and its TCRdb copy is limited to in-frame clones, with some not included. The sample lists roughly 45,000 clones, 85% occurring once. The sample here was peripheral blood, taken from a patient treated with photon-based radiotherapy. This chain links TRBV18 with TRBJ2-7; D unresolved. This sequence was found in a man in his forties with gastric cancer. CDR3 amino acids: CASSPPLKYEQYF. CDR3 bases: TGTGCCAGCTCACCACCTTTGAAATACGAGCAGTACTTC. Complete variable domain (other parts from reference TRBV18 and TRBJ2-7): NAGVMQNPRHLVRRRGQEARLRCSPMKGHSHVYWYRQLPEEGLKFMVYLQKENIIDESGMPKERFSAEFPKEGPSILRIQQVVRGDSAAYFCASSPPLKYEQYFGPGTRLTVT.